These 30 T cell receptor beta chains were sequenced from one sample in a study of OX40 agonist ivuxolimab in advanced cancers. The library was obtained by the immunoSEQ multiplex PCR assay. What TCRdb holds here is the immuneACCESS table cut down to in-frame rearrangements. Part of the clones is not present; checked against another copy, under half of the missing clones reflect an unresolved V gene, and the others are unexplained. This sample lists some 17,000 clones; 80% to 95% were detected once. The ten largest clones add up to 6.5% to 8% of the sample. The source material was CD4+ or CD8+ T cells sorted from blood, sampled in a trial of the OX40 agonist ivuxolimab. The origin of the receptors is an adult with an advanced solid tumor such as melanoma, head and neck, liver or kidney cancer.

CDR3 residues: CASSSFYEQYF. Written as DNA, the CDR3 is TGTGCCAGCAGCTCCTTCTACGAGCAGTACTTC. V and J are TRBV28 and TRBJ2-7, with no clear D. The CDR3 runs to 11 residues. V lost 6 bases and J lost 3, with 6 bases in between. Germline CDR1 is MDHEN and CDR2 is SYDVKM.

The V gene is TRBV4-1, the J gene TRBJ2-6; no clear D gene. The V and J ends lost 4 bases and 3 bases respectively, with 10 bases between them. The CDR3 has 15 amino acids. Germline CDR1 is MGHRA and CDR2 is YSYEKL. CDR3 residues: CASSPLWGGANVLTF. The CDR3 DNA reads TGCGCCAGCAGCCCCCTTTGGGGTGGGGCCAACGTCCTGACTTTC.

This clone has only one observation. The CDR3 coding sequence is TGTGCCAGCAGTTATTCAAGCGGTCCCTACGAGCAGTACTTC. Amino acid sequence: CASSYSSGPYEQYF. V and J are TRBV6-5 and TRBJ2-7; weak D call: TRBD2 (5 bases). The length of the CDR3 is 14 residues. Trimming stripped 3 bases from V and 2 bases from J, with 11 bases between. Germline CDR1 is MNHEY and CDR2 is SVGAGI.

J is TRBJ1-1 and V is TRBV11-2, with unresolved D. This CDR3 spans 14 amino acids. Germline assignment: CDR1 SGHAT and CDR2 FQNNGV. Deletions cut 1 base from V and 3 bases from J, with 9 bases between. CDR3 residues: CASSLGGPYTEAFF. The CDR3 nucleotides are TGTGCCAGCAGCTTAGGAGGGCCTTACACTGAAGCTTTCTTT.

This chain connects TRBV7-9 to TRBJ1-3; D possibly corresponds to TRBD1 (5 bases). V dropped 5 bases and J dropped 7 bases, with 15 bases sitting between them. Germline V gene sequence: CDR1 SEHNR, CDR2 FQNEAQ (reference sequence). This CDR3 is 14 amino acids long. CDR3 in amino acids: CASSGPQGANTIYF. The CDR3 DNA sequence: TGTGCCAGCAGCGGCCCTCAGGGCGCGAACACCATATATTTT.

This clone was seen more than once but under ten times. V is TRBV4-1 and J is TRBJ2-1; perhaps D is TRBD1 or TRBD2 (5 bases each). V shed 1 base and J shed 0 bases, with 10 bases lying between them. The CDR3 loop spans 16 amino acids. The germline CDR1 and CDR2 sequences are MGHRA and YSYEKL. The CDR3 here is CASSQAGHTSYNEQFF. The CDR3 DNA reads as TGCGCCAGCAGCCAAGCGGGGCACACCTCCTACAATGAGCAGTTCTTC.

The genes are TRBV7-9 and TRBJ2-7; D is undetermined. This CDR3 contains 15 residues. Trimming left V 1 base short and J 0 bases short, with 10 bases between. Germline V gene lookup returns CDR1 SEHNR and CDR2 FQNEAQ (reference sequence). The CDR3 DNA is TGTGCCAGCAGCTTAGGTCTCGGTCTCTCCTACGAGCAGTACTTC. It encodes CASSLGLGLSYEQYF.

This chain links TRBV7-7 with TRBJ2-1; D assignment may be TRBD1 or TRBD2 (5 bases each). The CDR3 is 17 residues long. V lost 1 base, J lost 2 bases, and 15 bases lay in between. Germline V CDR1 and CDR2: SSHAT, FNYEAQ (reference sequence). CDR3 nucleotides: TGTGCCAGCAGCTTAGAGGTGGGCCAGGGACCCTACAATGAGCAGTTCTTC. It encodes CASSLEVGQGPYNEQFF.

This clone was seen a few times. V usage is TRBV6-1 and J usage is TRBJ2-7; D is uncertain. V was clipped by 4 bases and J by 5 bases, with 6 bases between them. The V gene's germline CDR1 is MNHNS and CDR2 SASEGT. The CDR3 has 11 amino acids. CDR3 sequence reads: CASSGMDEQYF. The CDR3 DNA is TGTGCCAGCAGTGGCATGGACGAGCAGTACTTC.

The chain combines TRBV6-5 with TRBJ1-1, with D tentatively TRBD1 (5 bases). Germline V lookup: CDR1 MNHEY, CDR2 SVGAGI. The length of the CDR3 is 14 residues. Trimming took off 2 bases at V and 5 bases at J, with 12 bases between the two ends. This CDR3 reads CASSYRGGRTEAFF. The CDR3 DNA sequence: TGTGCCAGCAGTTACCGGGGCGGGAGGACTGAAGCTTTCTTT.

CDR3 sequence (DNA): TGTGCCAGCAGCCCACTGGAGGGCATGAACACTGAAGCTTTCTTT. The encoded protein is CASSPLEGMNTEAFF. The chain combines TRBV28 with TRBJ1-1; D gene uncertain. The germline gives CDR1 MDHEN, CDR2 SYDVKM. V shed 6 bases and J shed 0 bases, with 14 bases lying between them. The CDR3 runs to 15 residues.

The rearrangement joins TRBV5-1 to TRBJ1-1; a weak D match, TRBD1 (6 bases). The V end lost 3 bases, the J end lost 4 bases, and 16 bases lay between the germline ends. CDR1 is SGHRS and CDR2 is YFSETQ in the germline V gene. CDR3 length: 15 amino acids. CDR3 in amino acids: CASSSGARGLTEAFF. The DNA of the CDR3 is TGCGCCAGCAGCTCAGGGGCGAGAGGTCTCACTGAAGCTTTCTTT.

This chain uses TRBV5-4 with TRBJ2-5; D is possibly TRBD2 (7 bases). CDR1 is SGHNT and CDR2 is YYREEE in the germline V gene (reference sequence). The CDR3 totals 15 residues. V lost 4 bases to trimming and J lost 2 bases, with 15 bases between them. In nucleotides, the CDR3 is TGTGCCAGCAGCCGGGGGGAGGACAGACAAGAGACCCAGTACTTC. Residues: CASSRGEDRQETQYF.

CDR3 DNA: TGTGCCAGCATCCAGGGGACCCACGGAAACAATGAGCAGTTCTTC. The encoded protein is CASIQGTHGNNEQFF. The genes are TRBV7-9 and TRBJ2-1, with D possibly matching TRBD1 (6 bases). The CDR3 extends over 15 amino acids. Trimming pared 7 bases from V and 5 bases from J, leaving 18 bases between. From germline, CDR1 is SEHNR and CDR2 FQNEAQ (reference sequence).

This chain links TRBV11-3 with TRBJ2-5; TRBD2 aligns across 9 bases. The J call may be faulty, since TRBJ2-7 better matches the DNA end. The CDR3 runs 15 residues. Germline V gene sequence: CDR1 SGHNT, CDR2 YENEEA. DNA for the CDR3: TGTGCCAGCAGTTCCCGGACTAGCGATTCCTACGAGCAGTACTTC. The encoded protein is CASSSRTSDSYEQYF.

The chain uses TRBV15 and TRBJ2-7; the D is unclear. This CDR3 spans 12 amino acids. The germline CDR1 and CDR2 sequences are LNHNV and YYDKDF (reference sequence). The germline V and J ends were trimmed by 4 bases and 7 bases, with 11 bases remaining between them. The CDR3 protein is CATSIGLFEQYF. Here the CDR3 DNA reads TGTGCCACCAGCATCGGGCTATTTGAGCAGTACTTC.

This chain joins TRBV7-9 and TRBJ1-1, with D uncertain. Germline CDR1 is SEHNR and CDR2 is FQNEAQ (reference sequence). V lost 6 bases and J lost 4, with 6 bases in between. This CDR3 spans 11 amino acids. Here the CDR3 DNA reads TGTGCCAGCAGTTATGGCACTGAAGCTTTCTTT. Translating it yields CASSYGTEAFF. Based on the CDR3 plus reference TRBV7-9 and TRBJ1-1, the full variable domain is DTGVSQNPRHKITKRGQNVTFRCDPISEHNRLYWYRQTLGQGPEFLTYFQNEAQLEKSRLLSDRFSAERPKGSFSTLEIQRTEQGDSAMYLCASSYGTEAFFGQGTRLTVV.

This sequence joins TRBV9 and TRBJ2-1; 7 bases match TRBD1. The CDR3 contains 14 residues. J was trimmed by 5 bases and V by 3 bases; bases with no gene match: 5. In germline, CDR1 is SGDLS, CDR2 YYNGEE. This CDR3 reads CASSDRDSDNEQFF. As DNA, the CDR3 is TGTGCCAGCAGCGACCGGGACAGCGACAATGAGCAGTTCTTC. The variable domain in full, completed from reference TRBV9 and TRBJ2-1, reads DSGVTQTPKHLITATGQRVTLRCSPRSGDLSVYWYQQSLDQGLQFLIQYYNGEERAKGNILERFSAQQFPDLHSELNLSSLELGDSALYFCASSDRDSDNEQFFGPGTRLTVL.

In its sample, this clone was seen once. This chain links TRBV11-3 with TRBJ1-5; D is possibly TRBD1 (6 bases). The CDR3 consists of 12 residues. In germline, CDR1 is SGHNT, CDR2 YENEEA. V gave up 5 bases and J gave up 9 bases, with 11 bases separating them. The CDR3 protein is CASSTQGGPQHF. DNA for the CDR3: TGTGCCAGCAGCACACAGGGCGGGCCCCAGCATTTT.

This clone has just a few counts. Sequence at one end of the junction differs from germline and may be a read error. The gene calls are TRBV5-4 and TRBJ2-3, with TRBD1 as a possible D gene (6 bases). There are 16 residues in the CDR3. Germline V gene lookup returns CDR1 SGHNT and CDR2 YYREEE (reference sequence). The CDR3 region is CASTLDPGQLPDTQYF. The CDR3 nucleotides read TGTGCCAGCACCTTGGACCCGGGACAACTCCCAGATACGCAGTATTTT.

The chain's CDR3 is CASSEGSSYEQYF. The CDR3 nucleotides are TGTGCCAGCAGTGAAGGCAGCTCCTACGAGCAGTACTTC. The chain joins TRBV6-1 to TRBJ2-7; D is unresolved. V was trimmed by 1 base and J by 0 bases, leaving 4 bases between them. The CDR3 loop spans 13 amino acids. Germline assignment: CDR1 MNHNS and CDR2 SASEGT.

The J gene is TRBJ1-6, the V gene TRBV7-2; no firm D call. Germline V gene lookup returns CDR1 SGHTA and CDR2 FQGNSA. The CDR3 extends over 11 amino acids. Trimming removed 3 bases at V and 9 bases at J, with 3 bases between. The CDR3 DNA reads TGTGCCAGCAGCTTTGGTTCACCCCTCCACTTT. This translates into CASSFGSPLHF.

The V call is TRBV28, the J call TRBJ1-4, with D perhaps matching TRBD1 (6 bases). In germline, CDR1 is MDHEN, CDR2 SYDVKM. Trimming removed 2 bases at V and 8 bases at J, with 15 bases between. This CDR3 is 15 amino acids long. The CDR3 coding sequence is TGTGCCAGCAGTTTACAGGACAGTTTGCAGGAAAAACTGTTTTTT. Its protein product is CASSLQDSLQEKLFF.

The chain couples TRBV28 to TRBJ2-3; the D gene could be TRBD1 or TRBD2 (5 bases each). V shed 4 bases and J shed 4 bases, with 21 bases lying between them. CDR3 length: 17 amino acids. Germline CDR1 MDHEN, CDR2 SYDVKM. The CDR3 DNA follows: TGTGCCAGCAGTTCCACATCCACTAGAGGGGTCTCAGATACGCAGTATTTT. This translates into CASSSTSTRGVSDTQYF.

The rearrangement links TRBV30 to TRBJ2-7; TRBD1 matches at 11 bases. The CDR3 has 14 amino acids. The ends lost 2 bases at V and 2 bases at J; junction bases unmatched: 2. Germline V CDR1 and CDR2: GTSNPN, SVGIG (reference sequence). The CDR3 sequence: CAWSPGQGAYEQYF. CDR3 nucleotides: TGTGCCTGGAGTCCGGGACAGGGGGCCTACGAGCAGTACTTC.

The chain carries TRBV29-1 and TRBJ2-2, with D unclear. Looked up from germline, CDR1 is SQVTM and CDR2 is ANQGSEA. CDR3 length equals 16 residues. V dropped 5 bases and J dropped 0 bases, with 16 bases sitting between them. The CDR3 DNA reads as TGCAGCGTTCAGTCGATGACATTCGCGAACACCGGGGAGCTGTTTTTT. Its translation: CSVQSMTFANTGELFF.

V usage is TRBV28 and J usage is TRBJ2-1, with 14 bases lining up with TRBD2. Per germline, CDR1 MDHEN and CDR2 SYDVKM. The CDR3 is 16 residues long. V dropped 6 bases and J dropped 3; count of bases not matched to a gene: 4. This CDR3 is CASSRLAGGDYNEQFF. The CDR3 region has the DNA TGTGCCAGCAGCCGACTAGCGGGAGGGGACTACAATGAGCAGTTCTTC.

The J gene is TRBJ2-1, the V gene TRBV7-9; 7 nucleotides match TRBD2. The V and J ends lost 9 bases and 8 bases, in that order; junction bases with no gene match: 7. Germline V CDR1 and CDR2: SEHNR, FQNEAQ (reference sequence). The CDR3 sequence is 12 residues long. CDR3 in DNA: TGTGCCAGAGAGACTAGCAAGGATGAGCAGTTCTTC. This encodes CARETSKDEQFF.

In this sample, this clone turned up once. The chain combines TRBV29-1 with TRBJ2-7; D gene unclear. This CDR3 region has 12 residues. Trimming removed 1 base at V and 2 bases at J, with 6 bases between. Germline CDR1 and CDR2: SQVTM and ANQGSEA. The CDR3 reads CSVEVGTYEQYF. In DNA form, the CDR3 reads TGCAGCGTTGAAGTGGGGACCTACGAGCAGTACTTC.

V and J are TRBV7-9 and TRBJ2-7, with a weak D call TRBD2 (5 bases). The length of the CDR3 is 17 residues. V was cut by 1 base and J by 3 bases, with 19 bases left in between. CDR1 and CDR2 from the germline V gene are SEHNR and FQNEAQ (reference sequence). CDR3 DNA sequence: TGTGCCAGCAGCTTAGTTACTAGTAAGAAACCGGGCTACGAGCAGTACTTC. Protein sequence: CASSLVTSKKPGYEQYF.